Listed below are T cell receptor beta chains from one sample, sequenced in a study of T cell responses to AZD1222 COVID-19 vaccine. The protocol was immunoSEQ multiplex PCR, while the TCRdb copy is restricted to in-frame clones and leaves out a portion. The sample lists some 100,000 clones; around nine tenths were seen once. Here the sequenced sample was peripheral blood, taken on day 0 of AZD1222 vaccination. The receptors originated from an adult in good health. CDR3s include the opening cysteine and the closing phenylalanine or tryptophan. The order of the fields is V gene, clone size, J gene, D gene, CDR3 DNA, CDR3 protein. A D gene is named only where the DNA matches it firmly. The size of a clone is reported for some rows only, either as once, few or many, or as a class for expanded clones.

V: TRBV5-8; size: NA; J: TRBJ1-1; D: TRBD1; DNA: TGTGCCAGCAGCTTGGGGACAGGGAATCCAGCTTTCTTT; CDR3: CASSLGTGNPAFF
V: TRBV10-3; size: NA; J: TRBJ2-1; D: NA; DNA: TGTGCCACAGGGAAATTATCACAGGGCAATGAGCAGTTCTTC; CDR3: CATGKLSQGNEQFF
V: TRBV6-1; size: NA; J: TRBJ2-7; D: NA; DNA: TGTGCCAGCAGTGAAAATCGCGGCGGTCGCTACGAGCAGTACTTC; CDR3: CASSENRGGRYEQYF
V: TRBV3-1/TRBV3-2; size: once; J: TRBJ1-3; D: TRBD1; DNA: TGTGCCAGCGCTCCAGGGGGTTCTGGAAACACCATATATTTT; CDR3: CASAPGGSGNTIYF
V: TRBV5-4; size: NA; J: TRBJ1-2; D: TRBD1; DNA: TGTGCCAGCAGCTCTTGGACAGGGGGCGACTATGGCTACACCTTC; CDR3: CASSSWTGGDYGYTF
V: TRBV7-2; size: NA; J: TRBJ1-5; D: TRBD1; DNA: TGTGCCAGCAGCTTCGGACAGGGGATGCAGCCCCAGCATTTT; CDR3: CASSFGQGMQPQHF
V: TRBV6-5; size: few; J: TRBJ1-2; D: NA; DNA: TGTGCCAGCAGTTACGAGGCAGGGATCGCTAACTATGGCTACACCTTC; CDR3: CASSYEAGIANYGYTF
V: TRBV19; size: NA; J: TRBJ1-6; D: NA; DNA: TGTGCCAGTAGCCTGATAGGTTGGGATTCACCCCTCCACTTT; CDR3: CASSLIGWDSPLHF
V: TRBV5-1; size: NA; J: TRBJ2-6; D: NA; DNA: TGCGCCAGCAGCTTGGAAGGGCTGTCTGGGGCCAACGTCCTGACTTTC; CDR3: CASSLEGLSGANVLTF
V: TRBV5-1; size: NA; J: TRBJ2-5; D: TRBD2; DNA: TGCGCCAGCAACCTAGCGGGGGAAGAGACCCAGTACTTC; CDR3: CASNLAGEETQYF
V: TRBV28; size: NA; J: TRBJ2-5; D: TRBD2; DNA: TGTGCCAGCAGTGGGACTAGCGGGAAGTACCAAGAGACCCAGTACTTC; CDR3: CASSGTSGKYQETQYF
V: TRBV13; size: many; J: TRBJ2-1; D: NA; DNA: TGTGCCAGCAGCTACGAATCGGGGAATGAGCAGTTCTTC; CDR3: CASSYESGNEQFF
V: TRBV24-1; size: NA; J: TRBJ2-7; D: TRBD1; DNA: TGTGCCACCAGTGAGCCTGGACAGGCTTACCGCGAGCAGTACTTC; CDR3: CATSEPGQAYREQYF
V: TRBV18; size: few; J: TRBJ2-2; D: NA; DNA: TGTGCCAGCTCACCGCAGGGCCCAACGAACACCGGGGAGCTGTTTTTT; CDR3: CASSPQGPTNTGELFF
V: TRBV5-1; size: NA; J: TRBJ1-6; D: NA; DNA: TGCGCCAGCAGCTTCTCCGGGACGGGGGATTCACCCCTCCACTTT; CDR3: CASSFSGTGDSPLHF
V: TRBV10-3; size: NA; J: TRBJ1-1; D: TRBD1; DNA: TGTGCCATCAGTACCAGGGGGGAACAGGGACCTGAAGCTTTCTTT; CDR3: CAISTRGEQGPEAFF
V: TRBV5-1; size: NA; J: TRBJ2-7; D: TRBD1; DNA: TGCGCCAGCAGCCCCGACAGGGGGAGGTACGAGCAGTACTTC; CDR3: CASSPDRGRYEQYF
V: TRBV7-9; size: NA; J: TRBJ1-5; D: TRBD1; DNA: TGTGCCAGCAGCTTCGGGGACAGGGCCCAGCCCCAGCATTTT; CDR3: CASSFGDRAQPQHF
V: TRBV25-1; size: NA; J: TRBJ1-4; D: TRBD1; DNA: TGTGCCAGCAGTGGGACCCCGGGACAGGGGAGGGGCGAAGAAAAACTGTTTTTT; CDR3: CASSGTPGQGRGEEKLFF
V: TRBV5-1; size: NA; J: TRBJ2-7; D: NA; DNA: TGCGCCAGCAGCCCCGGGGTCTCTTACGAGCAGTACTTC; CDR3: CASSPGVSYEQYF
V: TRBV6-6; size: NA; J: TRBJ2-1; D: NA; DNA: TGTGCCGTCGATCGGGGACCGGACAATGAGCAGTTCTTC; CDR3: CAVDRGPDNEQFF
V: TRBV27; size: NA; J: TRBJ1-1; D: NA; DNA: TGTGCCAGCAGTTTATCGGTGGGCTGGGACACTGAAGCTTTCTTT; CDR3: CASSLSVGWDTEAFF
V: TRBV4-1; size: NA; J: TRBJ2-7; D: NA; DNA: TGCGCCAGCAGCCAAGTTCCCAGGGGAATACGGTGGGAGCAGTACTTC; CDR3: CASSQVPRGIRWEQYF
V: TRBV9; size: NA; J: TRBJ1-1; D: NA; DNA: TGTGCCAGCAGCGGGAACGAGGGGGTAGCTTTCTTT; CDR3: CASSGNEGVAFF
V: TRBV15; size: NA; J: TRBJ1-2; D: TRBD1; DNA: TGTGCCACCAGCAGAGAGAACAGGGGGCGTGGGGCTTTCGGCTACACCTTC; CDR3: CATSRENRGRGAFGYTF
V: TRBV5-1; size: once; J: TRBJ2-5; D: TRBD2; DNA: TGCGCCAGCAGTGGTGGACTAGCAGATCGTGAGACCCAGTACTTC; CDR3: CASSGGLADRETQYF
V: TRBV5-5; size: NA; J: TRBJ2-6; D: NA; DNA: TGTGCCAGCAGCAAATCGACAGGTCTGTCCTCTGGGGCCAACGTCCTGACTTTC; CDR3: CASSKSTGLSSGANVLTF
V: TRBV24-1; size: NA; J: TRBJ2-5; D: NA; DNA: TGTGCCACCAGTGATTGGGTGGGAGAGACCCAGTACTTC; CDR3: CATSDWVGETQYF
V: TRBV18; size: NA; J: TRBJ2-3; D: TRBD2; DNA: TGTGCCAGCTCACCTCGACTAGCGGGAGCCGGAGATACGCAGTATTTT; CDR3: CASSPRLAGAGDTQYF
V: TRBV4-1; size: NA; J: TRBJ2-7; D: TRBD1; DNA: TGCGCCAGCAGCCAAGGTTCAGGGGGCGCGAGGAACGAGCAGTACTTC; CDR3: CASSQGSGGARNEQYF
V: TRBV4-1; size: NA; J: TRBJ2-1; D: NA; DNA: TGCGCCAGCAGCCAAGAGGTCAGCTCCTACAATGAGCAGTTCTTC; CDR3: CASSQEVSSYNEQFF
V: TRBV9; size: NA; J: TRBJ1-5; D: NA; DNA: TGTGCCAGCAGCGTAGTGGACGGGGGTCCCCAGCATTTT; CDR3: CASSVVDGGPQHF
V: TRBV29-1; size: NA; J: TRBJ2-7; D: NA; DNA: TGCAGCGTTGAAAACCAGCTCGGTTACGAGCAGTACTTC; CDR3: CSVENQLGYEQYF
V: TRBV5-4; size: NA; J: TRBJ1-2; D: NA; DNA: TGTGCCAGCAGCTACGGACTAAGCAGTGGCTACACCTTC; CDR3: CASSYGLSSGYTF
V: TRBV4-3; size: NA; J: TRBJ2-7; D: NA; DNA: TGCGCCAGCAGCCAGGAAACTCAAAGCATTCCGTACTTC; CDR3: CASSQETQSIPYF
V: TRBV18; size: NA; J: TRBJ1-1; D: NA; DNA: TGTGCCAGCTCACTAGCTATGAGGGTCGCTGAAGCTTTCTTT; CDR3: CASSLAMRVAEAFF
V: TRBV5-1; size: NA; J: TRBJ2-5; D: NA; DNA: TGCGCCAGCATCGGCTCGGGGATGGGATCCGAGACCCAGTACTTC; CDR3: CASIGSGMGSETQYF
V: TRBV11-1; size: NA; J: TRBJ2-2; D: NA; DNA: TGTGCCAGCAGCCCCTTTAGAGGAAGTAACACCGGGGAGCTGTTTTTT; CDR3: CASSPFRGSNTGELFF
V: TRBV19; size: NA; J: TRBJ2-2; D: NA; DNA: TGTGCCAGTAGCGAGAACACCGGGGAGCTGTTTTTT; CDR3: CASSENTGELFF
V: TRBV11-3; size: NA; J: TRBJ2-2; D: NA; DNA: TGTGCCAGCAGCCTAACAGGGAACACCGGGGAGCTGTTTTTT; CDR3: CASSLTGNTGELFF
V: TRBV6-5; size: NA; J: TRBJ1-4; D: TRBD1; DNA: TGTGCCAGCAGTCGCCGGGACAGGGAAAAACTGTTTTTT; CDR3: CASSRRDREKLFF
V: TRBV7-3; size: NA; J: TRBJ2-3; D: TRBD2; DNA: TGTGCCAGCAGCGGGGGACTACGCTCTAGCACAGATACGCAGTATTTT; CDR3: CASSGGLRSSTDTQYF
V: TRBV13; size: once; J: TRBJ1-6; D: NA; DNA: TGTGCCAGCAGCTTAGGCCCAAGCTCCTATAATTCACCCCTCCACTTT; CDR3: CASSLGPSSYNSPLHF
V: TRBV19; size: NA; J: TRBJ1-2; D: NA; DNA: TGTGCCAGTAGTATCGTCGGTCGAGCGTGGGGCTACACCTTC; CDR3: CASSIVGRAWGYTF
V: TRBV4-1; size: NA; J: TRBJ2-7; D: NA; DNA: TGCGCCAGCAGCCAAGCGGCGGAATCAACCTACGAGCAGTACTTC; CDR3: CASSQAAESTYEQYF
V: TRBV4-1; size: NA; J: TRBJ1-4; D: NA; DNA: TGCGCCAGCAGCCAAGATTTAGGTCAGGGTGAGGAAAAACTGTTTTTT; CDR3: CASSQDLGQGEEKLFF
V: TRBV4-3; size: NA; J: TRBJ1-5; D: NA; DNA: TGCGCCAGCAGCCAAGAATATCCTGAGAGCAATCAGCCCCAGCATTTT; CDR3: CASSQEYPESNQPQHF
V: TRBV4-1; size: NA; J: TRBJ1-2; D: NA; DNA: TGCGCCAGCAGCCAACGGATGGGAGGGAATGGCTACACCTTC; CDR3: CASSQRMGGNGYTF
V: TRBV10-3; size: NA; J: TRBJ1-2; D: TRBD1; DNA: TGTGCCATCAGTGAGTCGATACAGGGGGGTTTCTATGGCTACACCTTC; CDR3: CAISESIQGGFYGYTF
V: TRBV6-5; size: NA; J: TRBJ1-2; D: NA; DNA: TGTGCCAGCAGTTACCGGGGCAGATTATATGGCTACACCTTC; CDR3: CASSYRGRLYGYTF
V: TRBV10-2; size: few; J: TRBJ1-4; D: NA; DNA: TGCGCCAGCAGCGCCGGGACCTCTTTTAATGAAAAACTGTTTTTT; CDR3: CASSAGTSFNEKLFF